This T cell receptor beta chain is drawn from a study of CD8 T cells in Susac syndrome. Concerning this clonotype itself: Its specificity is not known.

Study-level results: TCR sequencing and HLA analysis covered a relatively small number of individuals.

RNA was extracted with the RNeasy kit, and a quantity of roughly 0.5 to 1 ug was reverse transcribed using random hexamers. Amplification of TCR beta CDR3 by immunoSEQ multiplex PCR spanned 54 Vbeta and 13 Jbeta. MiXCR, run by TCRdb on the immunoSEQ multiplex PCR reads, gives a single entry per CDR3 protein. Among around 130,000 distinct CDR3 sequences listed, around 90% were seen once. Treatment-naive patients with stable or active relapsing-remitting disease served as multiple sclerosis controls. Bulk CD8+ and CD4+ cells came from magnetic negative isolation; CD8+ TEMRA by FACS. Germline CDR1 and CDR2: SQVTM and ANQGSEA. Trimming removed 1 base from V and 5 bases from J, with 17 bases in between. The CDR3 has 15 residues.

V and J are TRBV29-1 and TRBJ1-2; D may be TRBD1 (5 bases). The sequence was collected from a human donor with multiple sclerosis. The sample taken for sequencing was CD8+ T cells from PBMCs. CDR3 DNA: TGCAGCGTTGAAGCCCTCGGGACTCGAGGATATGGCTACACCTTC. This gives the protein CSVEALGTRGYGYTF.